The rows below give T cell receptor beta chains drawn from one sample of a study of regulatory T cells in long-lasting Graves disease. In TCRdb, the multiplex PCR reads were re-called with MiXCR into one record per CDR3 protein. Here the sample spans 200,000 to 300,000 distinct CDR3 sequences, roughly 21% being singletons. The sample consisted of peripheral blood mononuclear cells (PBMCs), taken at new diagnosis, from a patient treated with antithyroid drugs. These receptors were collected from a female donor with Graves disease. CDR3s include the opening cysteine and the closing phenylalanine or tryptophan. Fields, in order: clone size, D gene, J gene, V gene, CDR3 protein, CDR3 DNA. D genes are given only for firm matches. Size tells how often a clone was seen (once, few, many) or the class of an expanded clone, and some rows leave it out.

size: .; D: .; J: TRBJ2-7; V: TRBV11-3; CDR3: CASSLGGEAREQYF; DNA: TGTGCCAGCAGCTTAGGGGGGGAGGCCAGGGAGCAGTACTTC
size: few; D: .; J: TRBJ1-5; V: TRBV12-3/TRBV12-4; CDR3: CASSLLGNTWAPQHF; DNA: TGTGCCAGCAGTTTGCTAGGAAATACCTGGGCGCCCCAGCATTTT
size: .; D: .; J: TRBJ1-4; V: TRBV12-3/TRBV12-4; CDR3: CASSYSGISNEKLFF; DNA: TGTGCCAGCAGTTACTCGGGCATATCTAATGAAAAACTGTTTTTT
size: .; D: TRBD2; J: TRBJ2-3; V: TRBV28; CDR3: CASSPLAGEDTQYF; DNA: TGTGCCAGCAGTCCACTAGCGGGGGAGGATACGCAGTATTTT
size: .; D: .; J: TRBJ1-5; V: TRBV12-3/TRBV12-4; CDR3: CASSLLDTANQPQHF; DNA: TGTGCCAGCAGTTTACTCGACACCGCAAATCAGCCCCAGCATTTT
size: few; D: TRBD1; J: TRBJ2-5; V: TRBV10-3; CDR3: CAIRPGTGGQETQYF; DNA: TGTGCCATCAGACCCGGGACAGGGGGCCAAGAGACCCAGTACTTC
size: many; D: .; J: TRBJ2-7; V: TRBV20-1; CDR3: CSARDPTGLNYEQYF; DNA: TGCAGTGCTAGAGATCCCACGGGACTCAACTACGAGCAGTACTTC
size: many; D: TRBD1; J: TRBJ1-2; V: TRBV11-2; CDR3: CASSPGTGGWGGYTF; DNA: TGTGCCAGCAGCCCAGGGACAGGGGGCTGGGGTGGCTACACCTTC
size: .; D: TRBD1; J: TRBJ2-5; V: TRBV5-1; CDR3: CASSSLGTGDIETQYF; DNA: TGCGCCAGCAGCTCCTTAGGGACAGGGGATATCGAGACCCAGTACTTC
size: .; D: TRBD2; J: TRBJ2-1; V: TRBV7-2; CDR3: CASSSAGTSGPAEQFF; DNA: TGTGCCAGCAGCTCCGCCGGGACTAGCGGGCCGGCGGAGCAGTTCTTC
size: many; D: .; J: TRBJ2-2; V: TRBV20-1; CDR3: CSAGDRRRTGELFF; DNA: TGCAGTGCCGGTGACAGGAGACGGACCGGGGAGCTGTTTTTT
size: .; D: .; J: TRBJ1-5; V: TRBV3-2; CDR3: CASSQPGGDQPQHF; DNA: TGTGCCAGCAGCCAACCCGGGGGTGATCAGCCCCAGCATTTT
size: many; D: .; J: TRBJ2-3; V: TRBV27; CDR3: CASKVTHSTDTQYF; DNA: TGTGCCAGCAAGGTCACCCATAGCACAGATACGCAGTATTTT
size: many; D: TRBD2; J: TRBJ2-3; V: TRBV5-8; CDR3: CASSLERGGGTDTQYF; DNA: TGTGCCAGCAGCCTCGAGCGGGGGGGAGGCACAGATACGCAGTATTTT
size: many; D: TRBD1; J: TRBJ1-2; V: TRBV7-6; CDR3: CASSSLGQANYGYTF; DNA: TGTGCCAGCAGCTCCCTAGGACAGGCTAACTATGGCTACACCTTC
size: few; D: TRBD2; J: TRBJ2-3; V: TRBV7-8; CDR3: CASSLGSGSGGTDTQYF; DNA: TGTGCCAGCAGCTTAGGTAGCGGGAGTGGTGGCACAGATACGCAGTATTTT
size: many; D: TRBD2; J: TRBJ2-7; V: TRBV9; CDR3: CASSAGPGGSYEQYF; DNA: TGTGCCAGCAGCGCCGGGCCGGGAGGATCTTACGAGCAGTACTTC
size: .; D: .; J: TRBJ1-2; V: TRBV27; CDR3: CASSSVGGGYTF; DNA: TGTGCCAGCAGCTCGGTGGGGGGCGGCTACACCTTC
size: .; D: .; J: TRBJ2-7; V: TRBV6-2/TRBV6-3; CDR3: CASSETPVVGSYEQYF; DNA: TGTGCCAGCAGTGAAACCCCAGTGGTTGGCTCCTACGAGCAGTACTTC
size: few; D: .; J: TRBJ1-5; V: TRBV20-1; CDR3: CSARRPAERPQHF; DNA: TGCAGTGCCAGGAGGCCAGCCGAGAGGCCCCAGCATTTT
size: few; D: .; J: TRBJ1-2; V: TRBV20-1; CDR3: CSAFRGDYGYTF; DNA: TGCAGTGCCTTCAGGGGAGACTATGGCTACACCTTC
size: many; D: .; J: TRBJ1-1; V: TRBV6-5; CDR3: CASSYSYDRREAFF; DNA: TGTGCCAGCAGTTACTCGTATGACCGCCGAGAAGCTTTCTTT
size: many; D: .; J: TRBJ2-7; V: TRBV5-1; CDR3: CASSFSGVGGEQYF; DNA: TGCGCCAGCAGCTTCTCAGGGGTCGGCGGCGAGCAGTACTTC
size: many; D: .; J: TRBJ2-6; V: TRBV7-2; CDR3: CASQVTGANVLTF; DNA: TGTGCCAGTCAAGTAACTGGGGCCAACGTCCTGACTTTC
size: many; D: TRBD1; J: TRBJ2-7; V: TRBV27; CDR3: CASSLKGAFYEQYF; DNA: TGTGCCAGCAGTTTAAAGGGGGCCTTCTACGAGCAGTACTTC